This T cell receptor (beta chain) stems from a study of CD8+ T cells in alopecia areata. The overall study: Treated patients were given 5 to 10 mg oral tofacitinib twice daily. Study-wide points: Elevated clonality characterized lesional scalp relative to normal scalp, particularly in alopecia totalis/universalis. Scalp clonality, along with expanded CD8+ clones among the top 100, was significantly decreased by tofacitinib.

This clone was seen a handful of times. Its antigen is still unknown. Per germline, CDR1 MNHEY and CDR2 SMNVEV (reference sequence). V dropped 5 bases and J dropped 3; count of bases not matched to a gene: 3. The length of the CDR3 is 15 residues. RNA extraction and reverse transcription yielded cDNA as sequencing template. Measured with immunoSEQ multiplex PCR; TCRdb has only the in-frame clones, and not every one. Of over 120,000 clones listed, 45% to 60% were seen once; the top ten hold 15%. As to treatment: oral pan-JAK inhibitor, 5-10 mg twice daily. Peripheral blood samples and lesional scalp punch biopsies were obtained from alopecia areata patients.

This TCR came from a human donor with alopecia areata. The specimen comprised CD8+ T cells sorted from blood, sampled at week 4, from a patient treated with tofacitinib. V gene TRBV27 combines with J gene TRBJ2-3, with 12 nucleotides matching TRBD2. Written as DNA, the CDR3 is TGTGCCAGCAGTCTAACTAGCGGGAGGACAGATACGCAGTATTTT. It encodes CASSLTSGRTDTQYF.